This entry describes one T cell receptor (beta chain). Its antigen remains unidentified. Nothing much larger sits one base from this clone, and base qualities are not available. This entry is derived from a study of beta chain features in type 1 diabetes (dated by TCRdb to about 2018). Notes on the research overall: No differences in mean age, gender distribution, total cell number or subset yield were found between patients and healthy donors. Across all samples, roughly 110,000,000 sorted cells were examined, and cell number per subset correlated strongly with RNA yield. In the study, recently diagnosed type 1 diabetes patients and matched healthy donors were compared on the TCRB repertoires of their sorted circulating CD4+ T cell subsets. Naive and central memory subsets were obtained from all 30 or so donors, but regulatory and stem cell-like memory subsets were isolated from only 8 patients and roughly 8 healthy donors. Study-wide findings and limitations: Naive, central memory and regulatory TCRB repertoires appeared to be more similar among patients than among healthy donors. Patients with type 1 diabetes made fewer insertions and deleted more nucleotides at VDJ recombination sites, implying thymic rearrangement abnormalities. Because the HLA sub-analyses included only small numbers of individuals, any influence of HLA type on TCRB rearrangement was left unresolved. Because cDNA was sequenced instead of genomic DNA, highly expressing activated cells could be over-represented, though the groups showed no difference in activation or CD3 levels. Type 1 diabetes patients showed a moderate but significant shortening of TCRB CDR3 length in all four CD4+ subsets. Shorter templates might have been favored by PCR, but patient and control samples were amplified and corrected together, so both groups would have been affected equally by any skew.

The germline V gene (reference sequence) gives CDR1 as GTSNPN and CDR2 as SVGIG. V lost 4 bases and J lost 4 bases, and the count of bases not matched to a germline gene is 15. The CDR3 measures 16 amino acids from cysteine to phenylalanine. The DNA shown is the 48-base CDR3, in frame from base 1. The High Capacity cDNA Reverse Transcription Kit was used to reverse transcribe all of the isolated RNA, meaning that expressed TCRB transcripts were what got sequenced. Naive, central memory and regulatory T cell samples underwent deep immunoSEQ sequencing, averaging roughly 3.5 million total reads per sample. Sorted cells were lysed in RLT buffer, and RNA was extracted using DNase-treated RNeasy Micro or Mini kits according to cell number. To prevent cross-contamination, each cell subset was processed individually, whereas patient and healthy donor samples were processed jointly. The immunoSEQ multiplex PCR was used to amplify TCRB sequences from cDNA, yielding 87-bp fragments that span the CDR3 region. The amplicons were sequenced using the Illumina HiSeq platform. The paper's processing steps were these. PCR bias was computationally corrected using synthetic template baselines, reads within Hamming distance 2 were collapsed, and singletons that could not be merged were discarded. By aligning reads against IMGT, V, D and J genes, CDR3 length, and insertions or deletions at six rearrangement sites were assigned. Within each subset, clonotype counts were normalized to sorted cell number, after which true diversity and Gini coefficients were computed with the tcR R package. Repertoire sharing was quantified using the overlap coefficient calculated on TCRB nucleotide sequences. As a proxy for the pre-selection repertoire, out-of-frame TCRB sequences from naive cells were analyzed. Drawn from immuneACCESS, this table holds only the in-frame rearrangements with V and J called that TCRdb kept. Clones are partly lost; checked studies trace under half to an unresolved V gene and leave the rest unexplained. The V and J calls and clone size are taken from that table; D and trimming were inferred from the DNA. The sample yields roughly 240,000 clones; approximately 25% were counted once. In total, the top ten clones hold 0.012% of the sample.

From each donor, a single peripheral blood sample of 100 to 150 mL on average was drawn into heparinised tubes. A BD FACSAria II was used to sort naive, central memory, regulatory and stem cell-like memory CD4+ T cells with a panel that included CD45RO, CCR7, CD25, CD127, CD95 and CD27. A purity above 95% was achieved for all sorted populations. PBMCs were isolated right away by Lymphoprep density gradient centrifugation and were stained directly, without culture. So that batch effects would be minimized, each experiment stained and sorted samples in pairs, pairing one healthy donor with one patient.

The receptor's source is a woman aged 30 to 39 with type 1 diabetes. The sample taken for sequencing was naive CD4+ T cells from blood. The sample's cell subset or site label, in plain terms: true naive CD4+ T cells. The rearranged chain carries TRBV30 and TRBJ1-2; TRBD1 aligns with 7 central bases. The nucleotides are TGTGCCTGGACCTCCCCCGAAGGGGGCCCGCTCTATGGCTACACCTTC. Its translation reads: CAWTSPEGGPLYGYTF.